This passage covers 2 T cell receptor beta chains from one sample sequenced in a study of T-cell reconstitution after alpha-beta-depleted transplantation in children. It was with unique molecular identifiers that the TCRbeta library was prepared. TCRdb called the PCR reads again in MiXCR, with one record for every CDR3 protein. The table records 450,000 to 600,000 distinct CDR3 sequences, approximately 30% of them present only once. This sample comprised PBMCs from the stem cell graft donor, obtained from the stem cell graft. The receptors come from a human donor who donated a stem cell graft to a child with aplastic anemia.

CDR3 amino acids: CASSLGRESNEQFF. In DNA form, the CDR3 reads TGTGCCAGCAGCTTGGGCAGGGAAAGCAATGAGCAGTTCTTC. The genes are TRBV11-2 and TRBJ2-1; a possible D gene is TRBD1 (5 bases). The CDR3 has 14 amino acids. V shed 3 bases and J shed 6 bases, with 12 bases lying between them. CDR1 SGHAT and CDR2 FQNNGV come from the germline V gene.

This clonotype was counted once. V usage is TRBV5-4 and J usage is TRBJ1-4, with 11 bases that match TRBD1. This CDR3 has 14 residues. Germline V lookup: CDR1 SGHNT, CDR2 YYREEE (reference sequence). Trimming at V came to 4 bases and at J to 8 bases, leaving 4 bases not matched to a gene. The chain's CDR3 is CASSLGQGEEKLFF. DNA of the CDR3: TGTGCCAGCAGCCTGGGACAGGGGGAGGAAAAACTGTTTTTT.